This T cell receptor beta chain was identified in a study of blood T cell repertoires in COVID-19. Study-wide background: The United States, Italy and Spain supplied acute and convalescent COVID-19 samples. T cells, B-cell-depleted T cells, or PBMCs supplied cDNA or gDNA.

This CDR3 spans 13 amino acids. V was shortened by 5 bases and J by 7 bases, with 12 bases between the two germline ends. Original data processing: Amplification of reference gene primers was used by the study to estimate nucleated cell counts. Using immunoSEQ multiplex PCR, the repertoire was profiled, and TCRdb retains in-frame clones only, with some absent. V and J calls and clone size come straight from that table; D and trimming were deduced from the DNA. The table has over 250,000 clones, approximately 86% seen once. The sequence was obtained from a man aged 40-50 years who had recovered from COVID-19. The sequenced sample consisted of peripheral blood. The chain couples TRBV12-3 or TRBV12-4 to TRBJ1-5, with D tentatively TRBD1 (6 bases). Written as DNA, the CDR3 is TGTGCCAGCAGTACAGGGTCGGGGCAGCCCCAGCATTTT. Amino acid sequence: CASSTGSGQPQHF.